This T cell receptor beta chain was profiled in a study of CD8+ T cells in alopecia areata (dated by TCRdb to the late 2010s). Regarding the study in general: Treated patients were enrolled in an open-label pilot trial of oral tofacitinib, 5 to 10 mg twice daily, for moderate-to-severe alopecia areata. RNA was extracted with the PAXgene miRNA kit for fixed scalp, the miRNeasy kit for PBMCs, and the RNeasy kit for mouse skin. Scalp clonality was compared among normal scalp (n=4), patchy alopecia areata scalp (n=8), and alopecia totalis/universalis scalp (n=8). Human TCRbeta sequencing covered scalp tissue and sorted CD4+ and CD8+ peripheral blood T cells from patchy and totalis/universalis alopecia areata patients and healthy controls. High-throughput TCRbeta sequencing was used to examine T cell clonal expansion in alopecia areata in both the C3H/HeJ mouse model and human patients. immunoSEQ multiplex PCR using 35 Vbeta forward primers and 13 Jbeta reverse primers was used to amplify TCRbeta CDR3 regions. Patients stayed on tofacitinib for 6 to 18 months and then had 6 months of follow-up off drug so that delayed response and recurrence could be assessed. Biopsies were taken from tofacitinib-treated patients at baseline and at 4 and 24 weeks of treatment, and a later scalp biopsy was taken in several of the tofacitinib-treated patients. In treated patients, disease severity was measured using the SALT score, which gives the percentage of scalp surface area affected. Overall results and qualifications from the work: Because the treated cohort was small and had just a single nonresponder, larger studies are needed to establish links between baseline CD8+ expansion and response. TCR sequences shared between patients were less clear than in mice, possibly partly because of HLA diversity in the patient population. Compared with normal scalp, lesional scalp, particularly in alopecia totalis/universalis, had higher clonality and more expanded CD8+ clones, which suggests antigenic drive. Resident alphabeta T cells in normal human skin are also sequenced, complicating scalp TCR repertoire analysis, unlike mouse skin dominated by gammadelta T cells. Scalp clonality and the number of expanded CD8+ clones among the top 100 scalp clones were significantly decreased by tofacitinib. Many expanded lesional clones persisted in scalp and blood during tofacitinib treatment, which may partly explain relapse after stopping treatment.

Details on this clone: This receptor's antigen is unknown. Base qualities are not at hand, and no much larger clone is one base apart.

The time point label, as the study defines it: around 4 weeks on oral tofacitinib. What the treatment or condition label conveys for this sample: oral pan-JAK inhibitor, 5-10 mg twice daily. Lesional scalp punch biopsies and peripheral blood were obtained from alopecia areata patients. After PBMCs were isolated by density centrifugation and stained for CD3, CD4 and CD8, a FACSAria was used to sort CD4+ and CD8+ T cells. The germline V gene provides CDR1 SQVTM and CDR2 ANQGSEA. The CDR3 covers 12 residues, taking in both the cysteine and the phenylalanine. Only CDR3 DNA remains: 36 bases, in frame from the first base. V is shortened by 7 bases, J by 4 bases, and the region joining them spans 13 bases. Libraries came from the immunoSEQ multiplex PCR assay. RNA was extracted from all samples and reverse transcribed into cDNA, which served as template for TCR sequencing. SuperScript III was used for first-strand cDNA synthesis, primed with a 2:1 mix of oligo-dT and random hexamers. A synthetic immune receptor repertoire was used to measure amplification bias, and any remaining bias was corrected computationally. As for how the authors treated the data: Raw reads were preprocessed to remove errors, and CDR3 was defined according to IMGT conventions as the region from the conserved cysteine to phenylalanine. Clonality was computed by normalizing Shannon entropy by log2 of the number of productive unique TCRs and subtracting the result from 1. Scalp TCRbeta sequences were cross-referenced with sorted blood CD4 and CD8 repertoires so that the CD4 or CD8 identity of scalp clones could be inferred. TCRdb re-hosts the immuneACCESS table, in-frame sequences only. Its copies lack some clones; in the studies checked, an unresolved V gene accounts for under half of them, and the cause for the rest is not known. V and J calls and clone size come straight from that table; D and trimming were deduced from the DNA. The sample profile shows 150,000 to 200,000 clones; 55% to 75% of them were found once. The top ten hold about 0.94% of the sample.

The TCR comes from a human donor with alopecia areata. This material consisted of CD4+ T cells sorted from blood, taken at week 4, from a patient treated with tofacitinib. The sequence is built from TRBV29-1 and TRBJ1-2, and the D gene may be TRBD1, 5 bases matching. The nucleotide sequence reads TGCAGCGGATCAGACAGCGCCTATGGCTACACCTTC. Its product reads: CSGSDSAYGYTF.